This T cell receptor beta chain was sequenced in a study of T cell clones after liver transplantation. Per germline, CDR1 MNHEY and CDR2 SMNVEV (reference sequence). V lost 5 bases and J 5 bases, leaving 13 bases between the germline ends. There are 14 residues in the CDR3. Profiled with immunoSEQ multiplex PCR; TCRdb holds only in-frame clones, not every one. The sample includes 45,000 to 60,000 clones, 70% to 85% of them seen just once. The V and J genes are TRBV27 and TRBJ1-5, with D tentatively TRBD1 (5 bases). This sample comprised CD4+ T cells from blood, obtained before liver transplant. This receptor was obtained from a human donor who received a liver transplant. CDR3 DNA: TGTGCCAGCAGTGCCCGGGACGGTTATCAGCCCCAGCATTTT. This gives the protein CASSARDGYQPQHF.